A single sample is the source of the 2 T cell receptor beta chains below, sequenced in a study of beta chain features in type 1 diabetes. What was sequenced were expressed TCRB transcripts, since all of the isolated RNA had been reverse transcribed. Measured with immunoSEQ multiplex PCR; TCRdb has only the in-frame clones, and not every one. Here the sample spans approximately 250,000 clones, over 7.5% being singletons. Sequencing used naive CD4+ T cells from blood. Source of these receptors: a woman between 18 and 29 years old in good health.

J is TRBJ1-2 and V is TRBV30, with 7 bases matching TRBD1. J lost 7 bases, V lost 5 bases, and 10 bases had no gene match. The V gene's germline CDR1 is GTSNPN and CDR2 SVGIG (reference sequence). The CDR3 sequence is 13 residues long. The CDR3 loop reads CAWGSQGGSGYTF. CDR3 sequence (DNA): TGTGCCTGGGGCTCCCAGGGGGGCAGTGGCTACACCTTC.

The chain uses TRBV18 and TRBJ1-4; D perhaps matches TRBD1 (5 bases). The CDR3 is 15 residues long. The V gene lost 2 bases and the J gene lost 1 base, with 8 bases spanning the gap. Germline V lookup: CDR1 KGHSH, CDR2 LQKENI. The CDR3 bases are TGTGCCAGCTCACCAGGGGCCGGAACTAATGAAAAACTGTTTTTT. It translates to CASSPGAGTNEKLFF.